The sequence of this T cell receptor (beta chain) was determined in a study of cytomegalovirus exposure and HLA in healthy donors. Overall study: Most donors, about 82% of several hundred genotyped, fell in the Caucasian-associated ancestry cluster.

Trimming shortened V by 3 bases and J by 3 bases, and 16 bases separated the two germline ends. The CDR3 extends over 15 amino acids. Germline V gives CDR1 SGHNT, CDR2 YYREEE (reference sequence). In regard to this clone: Its specificity is unknown.

Researchers ran the PCR with 60 Vbeta and 13 Jbeta primers. Generated by immunoSEQ multiplex PCR, the TCRdb table keeps only in-frame clones and is missing some. The sample gives around 150,000 clones, about 64% of which show up once; roughly 7% is in the top ten. Study results and limitations: In vitro data verified three CMV-associated chains as specific for CMV antigens. The study found most TCR sequences rare, yet found some public TCRs in many donors. In a later analysis, donors in an Asian-associated ancestry cluster reportedly had fewer N-insertions in productive TCRs than the cohort mean.

The TCR sequence derives from an older woman in good health and CMV-seropositive. Sequenced material: PBMCs. This chain joins TRBV5-4 and TRBJ2-7; weak D call: TRBD2 (7 bases). Here the CDR3 reads CASSWGPGGHYEQYF. CDR3 coding DNA: TGTGCCAGCAGCTGGGGGCCGGGAGGACACTACGAGCAGTACTTC.